These T cell receptor beta chains were read from a single sample in a study of blood T cell repertoires in COVID-19. The data were produced by immunoSEQ multiplex PCR, yet TCRdb's version contains in-frame clones alone and is incomplete. The top ten clones hold approximately 6.2% of a sample with about 180,000 clones, around 80% of them seen once. The specimen was peripheral blood. These TCRs come from a man aged 65 to 79 with active or convalescent COVID-19. The CDR3 runs from the conserved cysteine through the conserved F or W. The order of the fields is D gene, V gene, clone size, J gene, CDR3 length, CDR3 DNA, CDR3 protein. A D gene is named only where the DNA matches it firmly. Clone size is shown for a subset of rows, as once, few, many or a class of expanded clone.

D gene: TRBD1; V gene: TRBV5-4; clone size: NA; J gene: TRBJ1-4; CDR3 length: 14; CDR3 DNA: TGTGCCAGCAGCTTTAGACAGGGGGTGGAAAAACTGTTTTTT; CDR3 protein: CASSFRQGVEKLFF
D gene: TRBD2; V gene: TRBV5-4; clone size: NA; J gene: TRBJ2-5; CDR3 length: 15; CDR3 DNA: TGTGCCAGCAGCTTGACTAGCGGCGGACAAGAGACCCAGTACTTC; CDR3 protein: CASSLTSGGQETQYF
D gene: NA; V gene: TRBV7-2; clone size: NA; J gene: TRBJ1-5; CDR3 length: 13; CDR3 DNA: TGTGCCAGCAGAGCAGGTAGCAATCAGCCCCAGCATTTT; CDR3 protein: CASRAGSNQPQHF
D gene: TRBD1; V gene: TRBV7-9; clone size: NA; J gene: TRBJ1-4; CDR3 length: 16; CDR3 DNA: TGTGCCAGCAGCCCCGGGACAGGGGGCGGGGTTGAAAAACTGTTTTTT; CDR3 protein: CASSPGTGGGVEKLFF
D gene: NA; V gene: TRBV3-1/TRBV3-2; clone size: few; J gene: TRBJ1-2; CDR3 length: 15; CDR3 DNA: TGTGCCAGCAGCCCGGCACCTACAGGGTCCTATGGCTACACCTTC; CDR3 protein: CASSPAPTGSYGYTF
D gene: NA; V gene: TRBV7-2; clone size: NA; J gene: TRBJ1-3; CDR3 length: 18; CDR3 DNA: TGTGCCAGCAGCTTAGAGCCCCAGGGGCCGAGCTCTGGAAACACCATATATTTT; CDR3 protein: CASSLEPQGPSSGNTIYF
D gene: TRBD1; V gene: TRBV9; clone size: NA; J gene: TRBJ1-4; CDR3 length: 15; CDR3 DNA: TGTGCCAGCAGCGTAATGGGGGACAGGGCCGAAAAACTGTTTTTT; CDR3 protein: CASSVMGDRAEKLFF
D gene: TRBD1; V gene: TRBV3-1/TRBV3-2; clone size: NA; J gene: TRBJ1-3; CDR3 length: 13; CDR3 DNA: TGTGCCAGAAAAGGGGGCGTAGGAAACACCATATATTTT; CDR3 protein: CARKGGVGNTIYF
D gene: TRBD1; V gene: TRBV2; clone size: many; J gene: TRBJ2-7; CDR3 length: 14; CDR3 DNA: TGTGCCAGCAGCCGGGACAGCAATTCCTACGAGCAGTACTTC; CDR3 protein: CASSRDSNSYEQYF
D gene: NA; V gene: TRBV24-1; clone size: once; J gene: TRBJ2-1; CDR3 length: 13; CDR3 DNA: TGTGCCACCAGTGATTCTAATTACAATGAGCAGTTCTTC; CDR3 protein: CATSDSNYNEQFF
D gene: NA; V gene: TRBV27; clone size: NA; J gene: TRBJ1-1; CDR3 length: 13; CDR3 DNA: TGTGCCAGCAGTTTGTGGGCGAGCACTGAAGCTTTCTTT; CDR3 protein: CASSLWASTEAFF
D gene: NA; V gene: TRBV6-5; clone size: NA; J gene: TRBJ1-2; CDR3 length: 16; CDR3 DNA: TGTGCCAGCAGTTACTCGACGGGGGACCCTAACTATGGCTACACCTTC; CDR3 protein: CASSYSTGDPNYGYTF
D gene: NA; V gene: TRBV25-1; clone size: NA; J gene: TRBJ1-1; CDR3 length: 14; CDR3 DNA: TGTGCCAGCAGTGAACAGACAGGGAACACTGAAGCTTTCTTT; CDR3 protein: CASSEQTGNTEAFF
D gene: TRBD1; V gene: TRBV7-2; clone size: NA; J gene: TRBJ1-1; CDR3 length: 15; CDR3 DNA: TGTGCCAGCAGCTTAGGGACAGGGATGGGCACTGAAGCTTTCTTT; CDR3 protein: CASSLGTGMGTEAFF
D gene: NA; V gene: TRBV7-7; clone size: NA; J gene: TRBJ2-5; CDR3 length: 13; CDR3 DNA: TGTGCTAGCAGCATCAACTTCCAAGAGACCCAGTACTTC; CDR3 protein: CASSINFQETQYF
D gene: TRBD2; V gene: TRBV6-1; clone size: NA; J gene: TRBJ2-2; CDR3 length: 15; CDR3 DNA: TGTGCCAGCAGTCCAGCGGGAGCGAACACCGGGGAGCTGTTTTTT; CDR3 protein: CASSPAGANTGELFF
D gene: NA; V gene: TRBV3-1/TRBV3-2; clone size: NA; J gene: TRBJ1-3; CDR3 length: 13; CDR3 DNA: TGTGCCAGCAGCTTCGGTGGAGGGAACACCATATATTTT; CDR3 protein: CASSFGGGNTIYF
D gene: NA; V gene: TRBV4-2; clone size: NA; J gene: TRBJ1-3; CDR3 length: 15; CDR3 DNA: TGTGCCAGCAGCCAAGAGTGGACAGTCAGAAACACCATATATTTT; CDR3 protein: CASSQEWTVRNTIYF